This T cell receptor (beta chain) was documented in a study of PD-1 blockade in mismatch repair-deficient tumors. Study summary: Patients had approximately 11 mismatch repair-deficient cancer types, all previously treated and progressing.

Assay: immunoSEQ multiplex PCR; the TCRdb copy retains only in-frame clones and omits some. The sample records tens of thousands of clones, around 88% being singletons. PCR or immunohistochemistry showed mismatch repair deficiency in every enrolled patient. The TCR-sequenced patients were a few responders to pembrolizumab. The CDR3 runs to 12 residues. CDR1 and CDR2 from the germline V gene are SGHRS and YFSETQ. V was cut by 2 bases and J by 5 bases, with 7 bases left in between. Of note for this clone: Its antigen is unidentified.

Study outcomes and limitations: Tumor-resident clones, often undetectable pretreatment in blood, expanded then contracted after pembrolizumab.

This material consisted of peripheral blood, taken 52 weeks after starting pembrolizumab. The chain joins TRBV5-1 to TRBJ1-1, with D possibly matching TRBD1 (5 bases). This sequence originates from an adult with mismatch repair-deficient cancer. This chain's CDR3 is CASSFRDTEAFF. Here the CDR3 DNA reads TGCGCCAGCAGCTTCAGGGATACTGAAGCTTTCTTT.